Below are 24 T cell receptor beta chains sequenced from a single sample in a study of T cell responses to AZD1222 COVID-19 vaccine (dated by TCRdb to the early 2020s). Libraries were built with the immunoSEQ multiplex PCR assay. TCRdb took over this immuneACCESS table, retaining in-frame rearrangements with V and J assigned. Such tables are incomplete; in checked studies, under half of the missing clones stem from an unresolved V gene, and the remainder is unexplained. This sample holds 100,000 to 120,000 clones; over 85% were observed only once. The top ten constitute roughly 15% of the sample. Sample time point, as interpreted from the label and publication: about 28 days (+/-7) after the second vaccine dose. The input for sequencing was peripheral blood, taken 28 days after the second AZD1222 dose. The receptors were sampled from an adult who received the AZD1222 COVID-19 vaccine.

This chain connects TRBV10-3 to TRBJ2-5; possible D gene TRBD2, 6 bases. Trimming cost V 4 bases and J 3 bases, with 12 bases left between them. The V gene's germline CDR1 is ENHRY and CDR2 SYGVKD. The CDR3 extends over 14 amino acids. CDR3 nucleotide sequence: TGTGCCATCAGTGGAGGAGGGATGGAAGAGACCCAGTACTTC. It translates to CAISGGGMEETQYF.

The V gene is TRBV5-1, the J gene TRBJ2-5, with TRBD1 matching over 9 bases. CDR3 size: 16 residues. Germline values: CDR1 SGHRS, CDR2 YFSETQ. Unmatched junction bases numbered 11, after V lost 4 bases and J lost 4 bases. CDR3 bases: TGCGCCAGCAGCGGCTCCGGGACAGGGTTTTCAGAGACCCAGTACTTC. It translates to CASSGSGTGFSETQYF. The full variable domain, its missing parts supplied by reference TRBV5-1 and TRBJ2-5, is KAGVTQTPRYLIKTRGQQVTLSCSPISGHRSVSWYQQTPGQGLQFLFEYFSETQRNKGNFPGRFSGRQFSNSRSEMNVSTLELGDSALYLCASSGSGTGFSETQYFGPGTRLLVL.

This sequence joins TRBV5-1 and TRBJ2-3; tentatively, D is TRBD1 or TRBD2 (6 bases each). Trimming shortened V by 4 bases and J by 6 bases, and 15 bases separated the two germline ends. The CDR3 totals 14 residues. Germline V gene data show CDR1 as SGHRS and CDR2 as YFSETQ. The DNA for the CDR3 is TGCGCCAGCAGCCCCCGGAACGGGGGCGATACGCAGTATTTT. This sequence encodes CASSPRNGGDTQYF.

The J gene is TRBJ2-7, the V gene TRBV5-5; no clear D gene. The CDR3 runs 13 residues. CDR1 SGHKS and CDR2 YYEKEE come from the germline V gene (reference sequence). The germline V and J ends were trimmed by 2 bases and 6 bases, with 12 bases remaining between them. In DNA form, the CDR3 reads TGTGCCAGCAGCTTCGACCCACCTGGCGAGCAGTACTTC. It codes for CASSFDPPGEQYF.

CDR3 sequence: CASSLVGIYGYTF. CDR3 nucleotide sequence: TGTGCCAGCAGCTTAGTGGGGATATACGGCTACACCTTC. The V call is TRBV7-2, the J call TRBJ1-2, with D uncertain. Germline CDR1 SGHTA, CDR2 FQGNSA. V dropped 1 base and J dropped 8 bases, with 11 bases sitting between them. The CDR3 spans 13 residues.

This chain joins TRBV9 and TRBJ2-3, with D possibly being TRBD1 (6 bases). V dropped 0 bases and J dropped 6 bases, with 14 bases sitting between them. The CDR3 is made up of 15 amino acids. From germline, CDR1 is SGDLS and CDR2 YYNGEE. The CDR3 nucleotides read TGTGCCAGCAGCGTAGCATCCAGGGGCGTGGATACGCAGTATTTT. Translated: CASSVASRGVDTQYF. Filled out from reference TRBV9 and TRBJ2-3, the complete variable domain reads DSGVTQTPKHLITATGQRVTLRCSPRSGDLSVYWYQQSLDQGLQFLIQYYNGEERAKGNILERFSAQQFPDLHSELNLSSLELGDSALYFCASSVASRGVDTQYFGPGTRLTVL.

DNA for the CDR3: TGTGCCAGCAGTTTTACTTGGACAGAGAACACTGAAGCTTTCTTT. Its protein is CASSFTWTENTEAFF. V and J are TRBV6-5 and TRBJ1-1, with D perhaps matching TRBD1 (6 bases). The CDR3 is made up of 15 amino acids. Germline CDR1 reads MNHEY; CDR2 reads SVGAGI. V gave up 4 bases and J gave up 1 base, with 13 bases separating them.

V gene TRBV19 combines with J gene TRBJ1-2; no firm D call. Trimming took off 1 base at V and 10 bases at J, with 13 bases between the two ends. CDR3 size: 13 residues. Germline loops: CDR1 LNHDA, CDR2 SQIVND (reference sequence). The CDR3 sequence is CASSIGQVLDYTF. CDR3 DNA sequence: TGTGCCAGTAGTATAGGGCAGGTACTAGACTACACCTTC.

This sequence joins TRBV2 and TRBJ2-3; D may be TRBD1 (6 bases). CDR3 length: 14 amino acids. The V and J ends lost 4 bases and 7 bases respectively, with 15 bases between them. The germline V gene encodes CDR1 SNHLY and CDR2 FYNNEI. The CDR3 is CASSVQGDLNTQYF. DNA of the CDR3: TGTGCCAGCAGTGTACAGGGTGACTTAAATACGCAGTATTTT.

The V gene is TRBV2, the J gene TRBJ1-5; D unclear. Per the germline V gene, CDR1 is SNHLY and CDR2 is FYNNEI. The ends were cut back, 8 bases at V and 6 bases at J, with 14 bases in the middle. CDR3 length: 13 amino acids. CDR3 loop: CASQLTGLQPQHF. The CDR3 nucleotides are TGTGCCAGCCAACTAACCGGTCTTCAGCCCCAGCATTTT. Combining the CDR3 with reference TRBV2 and TRBJ1-5 gives the whole variable domain EPEVTQTPSHQVTQMGQEVILRCVPISNHLYFYWYRQILGQKVEFLVSFYNNEISEKSEIFDDQFSVERPDGSNFTLKIRSTKLEDSAMYFCASQLTGLQPQHFGDGTRLSIL.

This sequence joins TRBV30 and TRBJ1-2; D is undetermined. CDR1 and CDR2 (germline): GTSNPN, SVGIG (reference sequence). CDR3 size: 14 residues. The germline V and J ends were trimmed by 2 bases and 0 bases, with 10 bases remaining between them. CDR3: CAWSPTVANYGYTF. In DNA, the CDR3 is TGTGCCTGGAGTCCCACAGTAGCTAACTATGGCTACACCTTC.

V gene TRBV24-1 combines with J gene TRBJ1-4, with D possibly being TRBD1 (5 bases). Germline V lookup: CDR1 KGHDR, CDR2 SFDVKD. This CDR3 comprises 15 residues. The V gene lost 2 bases and the J gene lost 5 bases, with 11 bases spanning the gap. In nucleotides, the CDR3 is TGTGCCACCAGTGATTCCCAGGGCTCGAATGAAAAACTGTTTTTT. This codes for CATSDSQGSNEKLFF.

The chain joins TRBV5-1 to TRBJ1-1; tentatively, D is TRBD1 (5 bases). Germline V CDR1 and CDR2: SGHRS, YFSETQ. The CDR3 spans 12 residues. Trimming pared 5 bases from V and 1 base from J, leaving 6 bases between. The CDR3 DNA reads as TGCGCCAGCAGACAGGAGAACACTGAAGCTTTCTTT. Encoded protein: CASRQENTEAFF.

This chain uses TRBV12-5 with TRBJ2-1; D perhaps matches TRBD1 (6 bases). The germline V and J ends were trimmed by 0 bases and 13 bases, with 16 bases remaining between them. This CDR3 has 14 residues. CDR1 and CDR2 (germline): LGHNT, FRNRAP. The CDR3 loop reads CASGLVLNPGHQFF. In DNA form, the CDR3 reads TGTGCTAGTGGTTTGGTCCTCAACCCGGGACATCAGTTCTTC.

CDR3 residues: CASSHGAGAQPQHF. In DNA form, the CDR3 reads TGTGCCAGCAGCCACGGGGCAGGGGCTCAGCCCCAGCATTTT. The chain employs TRBV3-1 (or the pseudogene TRBV3-2) and TRBJ1-5; TRBD1 might be the D (6 bases). This CDR3 region has 14 residues. The germline CDR1 and CDR2 sequences are LGHDT and YNNKEL (reference sequence). Trimming shortened V by 3 bases and J by 6 bases, and 12 bases separated the two germline ends.

V usage is TRBV27 and J usage is TRBJ2-1; 7 bases align to TRBD2. Germline lookup yields CDR1 MNHEY and CDR2 SMNVEV (reference sequence). J lost 0 bases, V lost 2 bases, and 7 bases had no gene match. The CDR3 has 17 amino acids. This CDR3 is CASSLDAGAYSYNEQFF. The CDR3, as DNA: TGTGCCAGCAGTTTAGATGCGGGAGCCTACTCCTACAATGAGCAGTTCTTC.

The chain employs TRBV7-9 and TRBJ2-7; weak D call: TRBD2 (5 bases). Trimming removed 5 bases at V and 3 bases at J, with 17 bases between. This CDR3 comprises 15 residues. The germline gives CDR1 SEHNR, CDR2 FQNEAQ (reference sequence). DNA of the CDR3: TGTGCCAGCAGCCGTTCCGGACTTCTCAACTACGAGCAGTACTTC. This codes for CASSRSGLLNYEQYF.

J is TRBJ2-7 and V is TRBV5-1, with D unclear. V dropped 0 bases and J dropped 9 bases, with 16 bases sitting between them. CDR3 length: 14 residues. CDR1 is SGHRS, CDR2 YFSETQ, per germline. For the CDR3, the DNA is TGCGCCAGCAGCTTGGTGGACCCCTACGAGTGGCAGTACTTC. This sequence encodes CASSLVDPYEWQYF.

The rearrangement joins TRBV7-3 to TRBJ1-1; D remains unclear. The CDR3 has 12 residues. Per germline, CDR1 SGHTA and CDR2 FQGTGA. V was shortened by 5 bases and J by 9 bases, with 13 bases between the two germline ends. Here the CDR3 reads CASSQYSQQAFF. The CDR3 nucleotides read TGTGCCAGCAGCCAATACAGCCAGCAAGCTTTCTTT. The whole variable domain, remainder taken from reference TRBV7-3 and TRBJ1-1, is GAGVSQTPSNKVTEKGKYVELRCDPISGHTALYWYRQSLGQGPEFLIYFQGTGAADDSGLPNDRFFAVRPEGSVSTLKIQRTERGDSAVYLCASSQYSQQAFFGQGTRLTVV.

CDR3 coding DNA: TGTGCCAGCAGTTACCCGGGGGTCGGTAATTCACCCCTCCACTTT. Translated: CASSYPGVGNSPLHF. The genes are TRBV6-6 and TRBJ1-6; a weak D match, TRBD1 (5 bases). The CDR3 runs to 15 residues. Germline CDR1 and CDR2: MNHNY and SVGAGI (reference sequence). V dropped 2 bases and J dropped 6 bases, with 11 bases sitting between them.

J is TRBJ1-1 and V is TRBV27; D gene ambiguous. The CDR3 sequence is 14 residues long. V lost 5 bases and J lost 4, with 14 bases in between. Germline assignment: CDR1 MNHEY and CDR2 SMNVEV (reference sequence). CDR3 sequence reads: CASSRWGLGTEAFF. For the CDR3, the DNA is TGTGCCAGCAGTAGATGGGGTTTAGGCACTGAAGCTTTCTTT.

This chain links TRBV5-4 with TRBJ2-7, with 8 bases identical to TRBD1. The CDR3 sequence is 14 residues long. CDR1 is SGHNT, CDR2 YYREEE, per germline (reference sequence). V shed 4 bases and J 4 bases; nucleotides not matched to a gene: 7. In DNA form, the CDR3 reads TGTGCCAGCAGCCTTGACAGGGGCGTATACGAGCAGTACTTC. It yields the protein CASSLDRGVYEQYF.

The chain has TRBV14 and TRBJ1-1, with D uncertain. The CDR3 covers 12 residues. Trimming left V 1 base short and J 11 bases short, with 11 bases between. Germline V gene lookup returns CDR1 SGHDN and CDR2 FVKESK. The CDR3 is CASSQVLGQAFF. The CDR3 DNA sequence: TGTGCCAGCAGCCAAGTACTGGGCCAGGCTTTCTTT.

A few counts support this clone. The chain combines TRBV2 with TRBJ1-2; the match to TRBD1 covers 8 bases. Trimming at V came to 6 bases and at J to 4 bases, leaving 10 bases not matched to a gene. This CDR3 has 15 amino acids. Germline V gene data show CDR1 as SNHLY and CDR2 as FYNNEI. For the CDR3, the DNA is TGTGCCAGCAGGACGGGGACAGGTGGTATCTATGGCTACACCTTC. As protein: CASRTGTGGIYGYTF.